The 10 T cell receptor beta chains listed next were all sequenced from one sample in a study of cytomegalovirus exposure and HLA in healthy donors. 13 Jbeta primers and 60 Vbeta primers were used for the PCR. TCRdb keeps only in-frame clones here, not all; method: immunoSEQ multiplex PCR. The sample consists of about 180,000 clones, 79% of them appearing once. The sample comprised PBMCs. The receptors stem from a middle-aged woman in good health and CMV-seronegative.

The CDR3 protein is CASSPTVSSYEQYF. Here the CDR3 DNA reads TGTGCCAGCAGCCCTACAGTAAGCTCCTACGAGCAGTACTTC. The rearrangement joins TRBV11-1 to TRBJ2-7; D remains ambiguous. The CDR3 consists of 14 residues. The V end was cut by 5 bases, the J end by 0 bases, with 11 bases between. Germline V gives CDR1 SGHAT, CDR2 FQDESV (reference sequence).

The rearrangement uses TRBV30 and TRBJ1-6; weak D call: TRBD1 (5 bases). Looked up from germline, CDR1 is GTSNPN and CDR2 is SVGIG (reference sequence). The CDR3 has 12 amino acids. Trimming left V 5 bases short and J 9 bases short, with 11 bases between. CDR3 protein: CAWGGRGSPLHF. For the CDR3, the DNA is TGTGCCTGGGGGGGGAGGGGTTCACCCCTCCACTTT.

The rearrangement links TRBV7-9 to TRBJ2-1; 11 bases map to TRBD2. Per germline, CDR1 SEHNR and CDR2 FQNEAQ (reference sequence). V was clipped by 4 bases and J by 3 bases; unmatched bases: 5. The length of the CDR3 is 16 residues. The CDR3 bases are TGTGCCAGCAGCTCTTTGACTAGCGGGGTCTACAATGAGCAGTTCTTC. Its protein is CASSSLTSGVYNEQFF.

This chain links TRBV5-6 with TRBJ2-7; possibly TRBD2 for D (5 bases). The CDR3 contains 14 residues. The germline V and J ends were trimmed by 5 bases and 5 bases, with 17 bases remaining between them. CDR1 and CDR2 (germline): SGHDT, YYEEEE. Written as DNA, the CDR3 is TGTGCCAGCAGTCAATTAGGCCTCGGGGACGAGCAGTACTTC. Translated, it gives CASSQLGLGDEQYF. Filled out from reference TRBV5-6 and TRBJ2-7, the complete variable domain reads DAGVTQSPTHLIKTRGQQVTLRCSPKSGHDTVSWYQQALGQGPQFIFQYYEEEERQRGNFPDRFSGHQFPNYSSELNVNALLLGDSALYLCASSQLGLGDEQYFGPGTRLTVT.

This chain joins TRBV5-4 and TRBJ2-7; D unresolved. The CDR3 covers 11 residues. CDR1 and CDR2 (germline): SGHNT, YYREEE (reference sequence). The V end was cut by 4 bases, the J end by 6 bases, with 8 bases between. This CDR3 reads CASSLFGEQYF. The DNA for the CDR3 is TGTGCCAGCAGCCTGTTCGGCGAGCAGTACTTC.

The CDR3 sequence is CAWSPGQVRGYTF. DNA of the CDR3: TGTGCCTGGAGCCCAGGACAGGTTCGGGGCTACACCTTC. This chain links TRBV30 with TRBJ1-2; 7 bases are a match to TRBD1. The V gene's germline CDR1 is GTSNPN and CDR2 SVGIG (reference sequence). The CDR3 sequence is 13 residues long. Trimming at V came to 3 bases and at J to 8 bases, leaving 9 bases not matched to a gene.

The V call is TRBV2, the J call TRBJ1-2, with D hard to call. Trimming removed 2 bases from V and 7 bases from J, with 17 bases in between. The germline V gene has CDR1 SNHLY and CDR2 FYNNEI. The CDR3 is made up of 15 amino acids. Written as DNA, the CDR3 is TGTGCCAGCAGTGAAAATGGAGGAAGGTCCTCTGGCTACACCTTC. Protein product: CASSENGGRSSGYTF.

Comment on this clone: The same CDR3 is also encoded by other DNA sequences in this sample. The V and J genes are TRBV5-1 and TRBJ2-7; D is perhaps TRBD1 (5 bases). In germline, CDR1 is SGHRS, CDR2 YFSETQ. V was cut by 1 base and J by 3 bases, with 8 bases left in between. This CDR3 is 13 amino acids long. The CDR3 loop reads CASSLQGSYEQYF. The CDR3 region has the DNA TGCGCCAGCAGCTTGCAGGGAAGCTACGAGCAGTACTTC. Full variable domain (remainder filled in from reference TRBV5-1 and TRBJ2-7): KAGVTQTPRYLIKTRGQQVTLSCSPISGHRSVSWYQQTPGQGLQFLFEYFSETQRNKGNFPGRFSGRQFSNSRSEMNVSTLELGDSALYLCASSLQGSYEQYFGPGTRLTVT.

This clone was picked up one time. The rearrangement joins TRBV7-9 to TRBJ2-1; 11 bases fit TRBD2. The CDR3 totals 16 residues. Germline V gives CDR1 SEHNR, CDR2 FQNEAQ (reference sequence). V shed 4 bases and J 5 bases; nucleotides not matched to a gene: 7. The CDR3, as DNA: TGTGCCAGCAGCTGGTCCCTAGCGGGAGGAAACAATGAGCAGTTCTTC. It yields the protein CASSWSLAGGNNEQFF.

The CDR3 sequence is CAGYRVRQETQYF. CDR3 coding DNA: TGTGCCGGCTACAGGGTACGCCAAGAGACCCAGTACTTC. The V and J genes are TRBV11-3 and TRBJ2-5; a weak D match, TRBD1 (6 bases). The germline gives CDR1 SGHNT, CDR2 YENEEA. V lost 11 bases to trimming and J lost 1 base, with 14 bases between them. This CDR3 comprises 13 residues.